These T cell receptor beta chains were read from a single sample in a study of OX40 agonist ivuxolimab in advanced cancers. The data were produced by immunoSEQ multiplex PCR, yet TCRdb's version contains in-frame clones alone and is incomplete. This sample has some 130,000 clones, with about 93% found just once. Sequencing was performed on CD4+ or CD8+ T cells sorted from blood, taken in a trial of the OX40 agonist ivuxolimab. These receptors were obtained from an adult with an advanced solid tumor such as melanoma, head and neck, liver or kidney cancer. Both conserved end residues are part of each CDR3. A D gene is named only where the DNA matches it firmly. Clone size is shown for a subset of rows, as once, few, many or a class of expanded clone.

j_call,d_call,v_call,clone_size,cdr3_length,cdr3_aa,cdr3_nt
TRBJ1-1,.,TRBV6-1,.,15,CASSEVVGRNTEAFF,TGTGCCAGCAGTGAAGTTGTGGGTCGGAACACTGAAGCTTTCTTT
TRBJ2-5,TRBD2,TRBV7-9,.,16,CASSGVGSGIGETQYF,TGTGCCAGCAGCGGGGTAGGAAGCGGGATAGGGGAGACCCAGTACTTC
TRBJ2-7,.,TRBV18,.,14,CASSLDGTSREQYF,TGTGCCAGCTCACTAGACGGGACTTCGAGGGAGCAGTACTTC
TRBJ1-5,.,TRBV27,.,14,CASSFVARGQPQHF,TGTGCCAGCAGTTTTGTGGCCCGGGGTCAGCCCCAGCATTTT
TRBJ2-2,.,TRBV5-1,.,14,CASSPLTYTGELFF,TGCGCCAGCAGCCCCCTCACCTACACCGGGGAGCTGTTTTTT
TRBJ2-3,TRBD1,TRBV4-3,.,16,CASSQQVGQGTDTQYF,TGCGCCAGCAGCCAACAGGTGGGACAGGGCACAGATACGCAGTATTTT
TRBJ2-7,.,TRBV7-3,.,14,CASSPTRDIQEQYF,TGTGCCAGCAGCCCAACCCGGGACATTCAGGAGCAGTACTTC
TRBJ2-2,.,TRBV5-4,.,16,CASSLVRVTNTGELFF,TGTGCCAGCAGCTTGGTCCGGGTCACCAACACCGGGGAGCTGTTTTTT
TRBJ1-3,.,TRBV5-4,.,16,CASSLDPGLSGNTIYF,TGTGCCAGCAGCTTGGACCCGGGACTCTCTGGAAACACCATATATTTT
TRBJ2-3,.,TRBV5-1,.,12,CASSWELDTQYF,TGCGCCAGCAGCTGGGAGTTAGATACGCAGTATTTT
TRBJ1-5,.,TRBV5-5,.,14,CASSSHRVNQPQHF,TGTGCCAGCAGCTCGCACAGGGTTAATCAGCCCCAGCATTTT
TRBJ2-1,.,TRBV7-2,.,14,CASSPDRTYNEQFF,TGTGCCAGCAGCCCAGATAGGACATACAATGAGCAGTTCTTC
TRBJ1-5,.,TRBV28,.,15,CASSSGGNSNQPQHF,TGTGCCAGCAGTTCCGGGGGGAATAGCAATCAGCCCCAGCATTTT
TRBJ2-2,.,TRBV7-2,.,13,CASRSPNTGELFF,TGTGCCAGCCGGAGCCCGAACACCGGGGAGCTGTTTTTT
TRBJ1-2,.,TRBV6-1,.,15,CASSVQGVVTYGYTF,TGTGCCAGCAGTGTACAGGGAGTGGTTACCTATGGCTACACCTTC
TRBJ1-6,.,TRBV5-1,.,13,CASSSTGNSPLHF,TGCGCCAGCAGCTCGACAGGCAATTCACCCCTCCACTTT
TRBJ1-6,TRBD1,TRBV7-2,few,15,CASSPPGQGYSPLHF,TGTGCCAGCAGCCCCCCAGGACAGGGGTATTCACCCCTCCACTTT
TRBJ1-5,.,TRBV12-5,.,11,CASGLDQPQHF,TGTGCTAGTGGTTTGGATCAGCCCCAGCATTTT
TRBJ2-5,.,TRBV21-1,.,14,CASPLSTGRETQYF,TGTGCCAGCCCCCTTTCGACAGGGAGGGAGACCCAGTACTTC
TRBJ2-1,TRBD2,TRBV4-3,.,16,CASSQVGIGRANEQFF,TGCGCCAGCAGCCAAGTCGGGATCGGGAGGGCCAATGAGCAGTTCTTC
TRBJ1-3,.,TRBV5-4,few,14,CASSPTGTGNTIYF,TGTGCCAGCAGCCCGACAGGAACTGGAAACACCATATATTTT
TRBJ1-1,.,TRBV23-1,.,16,CASSQSPKTGLTEAFF,TGCGCCAGCAGTCAATCCCCCAAAACAGGGTTGACTGAAGCTTTCTTT
TRBJ2-5,TRBD2,TRBV10-3,.,14,CAISATSGDETQYF,TGTGCCATCAGTGCCACTAGCGGTGATGAGACCCAGTACTTC
TRBJ1-4,TRBD1,TRBV7-2,.,16,CASSNYATGGGKKLFF,TGTGCCAGCAGCAACTACGCGACAGGGGGCGGAAAAAAACTGTTTTTT
TRBJ2-7,.,TRBV2,once,14,CASSEQGISYEQYF,TGTGCCAGCAGTGAGCAGGGGATCTCCTACGAGCAGTACTTC
TRBJ2-3,.,TRBV5-1,.,17,CASSNIPTSRSTDTQYF,TGCGCCAGCAGTAACATACCGACTAGTAGGAGCACAGATACGCAGTATTTT
TRBJ2-1,TRBD1,TRBV5-1,.,15,CASSFGTGDLDEQFF,TGCGCCAGCAGCTTCGGGACAGGGGATCTGGATGAGCAGTTCTTC
TRBJ1-1,.,TRBV28,.,15,CASSLAGVIRAEAFF,TGTGCCAGCAGTTTAGCAGGGGTCATACGGGCTGAAGCTTTCTTT
TRBJ2-4,.,TRBV18,.,14,CASSPATSSNIQYF,TGTGCCAGCTCACCCGCGACTAGTTCGAACATTCAGTACTTC
TRBJ1-1,.,TRBV27,.,11,CASGLWEEAFF,TGTGCCAGCGGCTTGTGGGAAGAGGCTTTCTTT
TRBJ2-7,.,TRBV7-2,.,16,CASRNLEGPRGNEQYF,TGTGCCAGCAGAAACCTCGAGGGCCCTCGGGGGAACGAGCAGTACTTC
TRBJ2-7,TRBD2,TRBV6-6,once,15,CASRGDLAASYEQYF,TGTGCCAGCAGAGGGGATCTAGCGGCCTCCTACGAGCAGTACTTC
TRBJ1-1,.,TRBV5-4,.,14,CASSPDPMGTEAFF,TGTGCCAGCAGCCCGGACCCAATGGGTACTGAAGCTTTCTTT
TRBJ1-2,TRBD1,TRBV28,.,20,CASLNWPLTGDGISDYGYTF,TGTGCCAGCCTTAATTGGCCGTTGACAGGGGACGGTATAAGCGACTATGGCTACACCTTC
TRBJ2-2,.,TRBV27,.,11,CASKSTGELFF,TGTGCCAGCAAAAGCACCGGGGAGCTGTTTTTT
TRBJ1-4,.,TRBV11-3,once,16,CASSSGTGATNEKLFF,TGTGCCAGCAGCTCCGGAACAGGCGCAACTAATGAAAAACTGTTTTTT
TRBJ1-4,.,TRBV7-9,.,15,CASSLVGTVDEKLFF,TGTGCCAGCAGCTTAGTGGGGACCGTGGATGAAAAACTGTTTTTT
TRBJ2-5,TRBD2,TRBV19,.,15,CASRDGGVEGETQYF,TGTGCCAGTAGAGACGGGGGGGTCGAAGGTGAGACCCAGTACTTC
TRBJ2-3,.,TRBV19,.,14,CASSIRGAQDTQYF,TGTGCCAGTAGTATAAGAGGGGCCCAAGATACGCAGTATTTT
TRBJ1-1,.,TRBV29-1,few,11,CSVGQGTEAFF,TGCAGCGTTGGGCAGGGCACTGAAGCTTTCTTT
TRBJ1-1,.,TRBV15,.,15,CATSRESGRGFEAFF,TGTGCCACCAGCAGAGAATCGGGCAGGGGCTTTGAAGCTTTCTTT
TRBJ2-1,.,TRBV9,.,14,CASSPLGGTDEQFF,TGTGCCAGCAGCCCCCTGGGGGGAACCGATGAGCAGTTCTTC
TRBJ1-5,TRBD1,TRBV2,.,15,CASSWGQGSVQPQHF,TGTGCCAGCAGTTGGGGACAGGGGTCTGTTCAGCCCCAGCATTTT
TRBJ2-7,TRBD1,TRBV7-9,.,14,CASSARQGISEQYF,TGTGCCAGCAGCGCCAGACAGGGTATCAGCGAGCAGTACTTC
TRBJ1-1,TRBD1,TRBV19,.,16,CASSIRGGGLGTEAFF,TGTGCCAGTAGTATCCGAGGGGGCGGATTAGGCACTGAAGCTTTCTTT
TRBJ2-7,.,TRBV6-6,.,16,CASSSWAGIGSYEQYF,TGTGCCAGCAGTTCGTGGGCGGGAATAGGGTCCTACGAGCAGTACTTC
TRBJ1-3,.,TRBV28,.,15,CASKFRTDSGNTIYF,TGTGCCAGCAAATTTAGGACCGACAGCGGAAACACCATATATTTT
TRBJ2-3,TRBD2,TRBV6-4,.,16,CASSVRGVSSTDTQYF,TGTGCCAGCAGTGTGCGGGGGGTCTCTAGCACAGATACGCAGTATTTT
TRBJ1-1,.,TRBV9,.,16,CASSEPLGAVRTEAFF,TGTGCCAGCAGCGAACCCCTTGGGGCGGTAAGGACTGAAGCTTTCTTT
TRBJ2-7,TRBD1,TRBV4-1,few,16,CASSRFMTGARYEQYF,TGCGCCAGCAGCCGGTTTATGACAGGGGCCCGCTACGAGCAGTACTTC
TRBJ2-7,.,TRBV5-1,.,15,CASSFWSGSTYEQYF,TGCGCCAGCAGCTTTTGGTCCGGCAGCACCTACGAGCAGTACTTC
TRBJ2-2,TRBD2,TRBV5-1,.,19,CASSLRQGPTSGGTGELFF,TGCGCCAGCAGCTTGCGACAGGGACCGACTAGCGGTGGCACCGGGGAGCTGTTTTTT
TRBJ2-3,TRBD1,TRBV29-1,once,14,CSAPRTGGTDTQYF,TGCAGCGCCCCTAGGACAGGGGGCACAGATACGCAGTATTTT
TRBJ1-4,TRBD1,TRBV4-2,.,15,CASSFSGTGWEKLFF,TGTGCCAGCAGCTTTTCCGGGACAGGTTGGGAAAAACTGTTTTTT
TRBJ2-5,.,TRBV6-6,.,13,CASTPSGAETQYF,TGTGCCAGCACCCCGTCTGGGGCAGAGACCCAGTACTTC